The subject of this entry is one TCR beta chain. No antigen is known for it. Noted time point: week 47, end of study. Vaccination used 300 ug of mutant IDH1 20-mer peptide per dose, with topical imiquimod. The sample is drawn from a study of a mutant IDH1 vaccine in newly diagnosed glioma. Study summary: At week 35 came visit V12, and visit V13 followed at week 47. Study conclusions and caveats: Changes in top peripheral clonotypes did not appear linked to pseudoprogression.

TCRdb keeps only in-frame clones here, not all; method: immunoSEQ multiplex PCR. The data contain approximately 50,000 clones, 60% to 85% of them singletons. The CDR3 contains 14 residues. Germline V gives CDR1 MGHDK, CDR2 SYGVNS. Trimming pared 4 bases from V and 1 base from J, leaving 7 bases between. The rearrangement links TRBV25-1 to TRBJ2-2; D is unresolved. Specimen: PBMCs, collected from a glioma patient whose treatment included an IDH1 peptide vaccine. This sequence was found in a woman in her thirties or forties with glioma. Some clones in this sample may be carry-over from other donors' samples. The CDR3 loop reads CASSAAGNTGELFF. CDR3 nucleotide sequence: TGTGCCAGCAGTGCTGCAGGGAACACCGGGGAGCTGTTTTTT.